This T cell receptor (beta chain) was sequenced during a study of vaccination effects on CD4 cells after COVID-19. Study-level background: A couple of convalescent patients each provided a sample, at 16 days and at one week before vaccination. General study results and limits: Late post-vaccination, clones induced by infection and those induced by vaccine underwent marked clonal contraction.

Using viral peptide pools, the ViraFEST assay grew out antigen-specific CD4+ T cells prior to sequencing. With 10 days of culture completed, CD4+ T cells were isolated. From March to December 2020, the person had a SARS-CoV-2 infection that was confirmed by PCR. Cultivation was performed at 1.5 million to 2 million PBMC per well with roughly 10 IU/ml IL-2 and 9.5 to 10 ug/ml peptides added. Germline V CDR1 and CDR2: SGHTA, FQGNSA. With V trimmed by 5 bases and J by 8 bases, 9 bases remained unmatched. The CDR3 is 16 residues long. TCRdb keeps only in-frame clones here, not all; method: immunoSEQ multiplex PCR. The table has approximately 28,000 clones, approximately 80% seen once; the top ten hold around 16%. About this clone itself: Antigen unknown.

The sample consisted of CD4+ T cells from PBMCs cultured with HCoV-NL63 spike peptides, taken before COVID-19 vaccination. The sequence came from a human donor who had a prior SARS-CoV-2 infection. This rearrangement joins TRBV7-2 to TRBJ2-1, with TRBD2 matching 13 bases. The CDR3 region is CASSPGLAGAIDEQFF. CDR3 coding DNA: TGTGCCAGCAGCCCCGGACTAGCGGGGGCCATAGATGAGCAGTTCTTC.